This T cell receptor beta chain derives from a study of multiple sclerosis patients with progressive multifocal leukoencephalopathy. Regarding the study as a whole: It is unclear whether the findings reflect JC virus infection or general immunocompromise. Clones expanded at PML were already present before and during natalizumab.

The germline gives CDR1 SGHRS, CDR2 YFSETQ. Trimming removed 4 bases from V and 1 base from J, with 12 bases in between. CDR3 length: 15 amino acids. This sample's time point: before natalizumab initiation. With respect to this clone: Antigen: not known.

This was a survey-level run. Using immunoSEQ multiplex PCR, the repertoire was profiled, and TCRdb retains in-frame clones only, with some absent. The sample includes under 40,000 clones, over 90% seen only once; the top ten take approximately 2%. Sequenced input: PBMCs. The chain couples TRBV5-1 to TRBJ2-1; D remains unclear. This TCR was sampled from a young man with multiple sclerosis. CDR3 sequence: CASSVAETSYNEQFF. In DNA, the CDR3 is TGCGCCAGCAGCGTAGCTGAAACATCCTACAATGAGCAGTTCTTC.